This T cell receptor (beta chain) is drawn from a study of cytomegalovirus exposure and HLA in healthy donors. Background on the study: There were some 380 genotyped donors. Of these, roughly 86% fell in the genetic ancestry cluster associated with self-reported Caucasian donors. Study-level points and caveats: Later analysis associated a missense DCLRE1C variant with TCR beta V- and J-gene trimming. CMV serostatus was the only immune exposure information that was available.

CDR1 SEHNR and CDR2 FQNEAQ come from the germline V gene (reference sequence). J lost 4 bases, V lost 8 bases, and 11 bases had no gene match. There are 15 residues in the CDR3. On this clone: What it binds is unknown.

Primers for the PCR totalled 60 Vbeta and 13 Jbeta. Generated by immunoSEQ multiplex PCR, the TCRdb table keeps only in-frame clones and is missing some. The sample lists 150,000 to 200,000 clones, around 78% occurring once. The origin of this receptor is a female donor in good health and CMV-seronegative. Material for sequencing was PBMCs. The chain recombines TRBV7-9 with TRBJ2-3; 8 bases fit TRBD1. CDR3: CASGRGQAFPDTQYF. DNA of the CDR3: TGTGCCAGCGGACGGGGACAGGCGTTCCCAGATACGCAGTATTTT.